This is a list of T cell receptor beta chains from one sample in a study of OX40 agonist ivuxolimab in advanced cancers. Sequenced by immunoSEQ multiplex PCR; TCRdb stores in-frame clones only, minus some. The data show approximately 100,000 clones, under 85% seen once. The starting material was CD4+ or CD8+ T cells sorted from blood, obtained in a trial of the OX40 agonist ivuxolimab. The receptors originated from an adult with an advanced solid tumor such as melanoma, head and neck, liver or kidney cancer. Both conserved end residues are part of each CDR3. The D gene is left open where the match is weak. Part of the rows lack a size; the others show once, few, many or a class for expanded clones.

abundance,len,d_gene,v_gene,j_gene,CDR3nt,CDR3aa
few,16,-,TRBV4-3,TRBJ2-2,TGCGCCAGCAGCCATGGCCCCGGGACGAACACCGGGGAGCTGTTTTTT,CASSHGPGTNTGELFF
-,15,-,TRBV5-1,TRBJ2-3,TGCGCCAGCAGCCCCCTAGCGTTACCCACAGATACGCAGTATTTT,CASSPLALPTDTQYF
-,9,-,TRBV6-5,TRBJ2-7,TGTGCCAGCGGCTACGAGCAGTACTTC,CASGYEQYF
-,16,-,TRBV10-1,TRBJ1-4,TGCGCCAGCAGTGGGCCGGGTCCGGGACGGCGGGCAAAACTGTTTTTT,CASSGPGPGRRAKLFF
-,13,-,TRBV2,TRBJ2-7,TGTGCCAGCCGAGAGGGGCAGGGTGGGGAGCAGTACTTC,CASREGQGGEQYF
-,15,TRBD2,TRBV6-5,TRBJ2-1,TGTGCCAGCAGCCCTTACGTCGGGAGGGGCAATGAGCAGTTCTTC,CASSPYVGRGNEQFF
-,12,TRBD1,TRBV9,TRBJ2-1,TGTGCCAGCAGCCCGGGACAGTCGGTGCAGTTCTTC,CASSPGQSVQFF
-,16,-,TRBV9,TRBJ2-1,TGTGCCAGCAGCCCCCGCGGACTTTTATCCTACAATGAGCAGTTCTTC,CASSPRGLLSYNEQFF
-,16,-,TRBV5-6,TRBJ2-1,TGTGCCAGCAGCTTGGCTGGTCATAGCTCCTACAATGAGCAGTTCTTC,CASSLAGHSSYNEQFF
-,17,-,TRBV7-2,TRBJ2-7,TGTGCCAGCAGCACAAAAAGCTTGGGATCTTTACCTTACGAGCAGTACTTC,CASSTKSLGSLPYEQYF
few,15,-,TRBV11-1,TRBJ2-1,TGTGCCAGCAGCCAAGGACCGGGGGACTACAATGAGCAGTTCTTC,CASSQGPGDYNEQFF
-,16,-,TRBV7-9,TRBJ1-4,TGTGCCAGCAGCTTACAGTTGACAGCGGAAGGTGAAAAACTGTTTTTT,CASSLQLTAEGEKLFF
-,14,-,TRBV5-1,TRBJ1-4,TGCGCCAGCAGAGATAGGGGGAGGAATGAAAAACTGTTTTTT,CASRDRGRNEKLFF
-,19,-,TRBV7-9,TRBJ2-2,TGTGCCAGCAGCTTAGGTTCAGTGGCGGCCGATCGCCGGACCGGGGAGCTGTTTTTT,CASSLGSVAADRRTGELFF
-,13,-,TRBV30,TRBJ1-2,TGTGCCTGGAGGAGGTGGGAAGGATATGGCTACACCTTC,CAWRRWEGYGYTF
few,16,TRBD2,TRBV2,TRBJ2-1,TGTGCCAGCAGTGGTCCCGGCGGGGGAACTTACAATGAGCAGTTCTTC,CASSGPGGGTYNEQFF
-,14,-,TRBV28,TRBJ2-7,TGTGCCAGCAGTCCCCTTCGGGGCGCCTACGAGCAGTACTTC,CASSPLRGAYEQYF
-,14,-,TRBV19,TRBJ2-6,TGTGCCAGTAGTATGGACTCTGGGGCCAACGTCCTGACTTTC,CASSMDSGANVLTF
once,14,-,TRBV6-1,TRBJ1-5,TGTGCCAGCAGTGGCTACAGGGATGATCAGCCCCAGCATTTT,CASSGYRDDQPQHF
-,14,-,TRBV6-6,TRBJ2-7,TGTGCCAGCACCCAATTTAGGGGGGGCTACGAGCAGTACTTC,CASTQFRGGYEQYF
-,14,-,TRBV7-8,TRBJ2-3,TGTGCCAGCAGCTTCATGGGTAGCACAGATACGCAGTATTTT,CASSFMGSTDTQYF
-,15,-,TRBV27,TRBJ1-4,TGTGCCAGCAGTCCCCCGGGGATCGGGAATGAAAAACTGTTTTTT,CASSPPGIGNEKLFF
once,15,-,TRBV7-9,TRBJ2-7,TGTGCCAGCAGCTCCCAGACACTTATAGACTACGAGCAGTACTTC,CASSSQTLIDYEQYF
-,15,-,TRBV7-9,TRBJ1-4,TGTGCCAGCAGCTTAGGCGGGACTGGAGGTGAAAAACTGTTTTTT,CASSLGGTGGEKLFF
medium-sized,16,-,TRBV9,TRBJ2-2,TGTGCCAGCAGCGTCTTCCGGACACCGAACACCGGGGAGCTGTTTTTT,CASSVFRTPNTGELFF
-,16,TRBD1,TRBV2,TRBJ2-6,TGTGCCAGCGGAGGACAGGTGGATTCTGGGGCCAACGTCCTGACTTTC,CASGGQVDSGANVLTF
-,14,TRBD2,TRBV4-1,TRBJ2-5,TGCGCCAGCAGCCAAGATCACTCGGGAGGGACCCAGTACTTC,CASSQDHSGGTQYF
-,12,-,TRBV28,TRBJ2-1,TGTGCCAGCAGTATCACTAGCTATGAGCAGTTCTTC,CASSITSYEQFF
once,14,TRBD1,TRBV7-2,TRBJ1-4,TGTGCCAGCAGTCCTGGAACAGGGGAGAGAAAACTGTTTTTT,CASSPGTGERKLFF
once,13,TRBD2,TRBV6-6,TRBJ2-7,TGTGCCAGCTTTGAAGCGGGAATCTACGAGCAGTACTTC,CASFEAGIYEQYF
once,13,-,TRBV10-3,TRBJ1-2,TGTGCGGCCAGTTTGGGATCTAACTATGGCTACACCTTC,CAASLGSNYGYTF
-,12,-,TRBV5-1,TRBJ2-7,TGCGCCAGCAGCTTAGAAGGGATCCTGATGGACTTC,CASSLEGILMDF
-,16,TRBD1,TRBV28,TRBJ1-1,TGTGCCAGCAGTTTTATAGCAGGGGGCCGGAACACTGAAGCTTTCTTT,CASSFIAGGRNTEAFF
-,16,-,TRBV13,TRBJ2-4,TGTGCCAGCAGCAAGGACACATCAGGGGCCAAAAACATTCAGTACTTC,CASSKDTSGAKNIQYF
-,15,TRBD1,TRBV28,TRBJ2-7,TGTGCCAGCAGATCAACAGGGGGCGAATTCTACGAGCAGTACTTC,CASRSTGGEFYEQYF
-,14,TRBD2,TRBV11-3,TRBJ2-3,TGTGCCAGCAGTTCCATCCGGGAGGGAGATACGCAGTATTTT,CASSSIREGDTQYF
-,12,-,TRBV7-9,TRBJ1-1,TGTGCCAGCAGCTTGGGGGGTCCGCCGGGTTTCTTT,CASSLGGPPGFF
-,12,-,TRBV7-2,TRBJ1-2,TGTGCCAGTCACGCAGGACTTTGGGGCTACACCTTC,CASHAGLWGYTF
-,14,-,TRBV19,TRBJ2-3,TGTGCCAGTAGTATCTCGTGGGACACAGATACGCAGTATTTT,CASSISWDTDTQYF
-,14,-,TRBV11-3,TRBJ2-1,TGTGCCAGCGGGACCCCGAGCTCCTACAATGAGCAGTTCTTC,CASGTPSSYNEQFF
-,15,TRBD2,TRBV6-5,TRBJ2-1,TGTGCCAGCGGGGGGGGAGGGAGCGGGTTCAATGAGCAGTTCTTC,CASGGGGSGFNEQFF
-,20,-,TRBV29-1,TRBJ2-7,TGCAGTTGGAGGGCCCGGGACAGCCTTCGAGCGGGACCTAGGTTATACGAGCAGTACTTC,CSWRARDSLRAGPRLYEQYF
-,15,TRBD1,TRBV11-3,TRBJ2-3,TGTGCCAGCAGCTTAAGTATGCAGGGGGCAGATACGCAGTATTTT,CASSLSMQGADTQYF
few,14,-,TRBV9,TRBJ2-5,TGTGCCAGCAGCACAGGGACATATGAAGAGACCCAGTACTTC,CASSTGTYEETQYF
medium-sized,13,TRBD1,TRBV30,TRBJ2-7,TGTGCCTGGAGTGGGGGACAGGACTACGAGCAGTACTTC,CAWSGGQDYEQYF
-,15,-,TRBV9,TRBJ2-1,TGTGCCAGCAGCGTAGGCCCCGTGTTGGCTACTGAGCAGTTCTTC,CASSVGPVLATEQFF